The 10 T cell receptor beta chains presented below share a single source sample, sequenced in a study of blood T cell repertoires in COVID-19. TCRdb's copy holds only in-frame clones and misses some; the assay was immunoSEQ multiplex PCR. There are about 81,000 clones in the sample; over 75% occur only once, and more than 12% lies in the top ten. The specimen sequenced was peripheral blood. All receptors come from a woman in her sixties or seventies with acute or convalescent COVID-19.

CDR3 loop: CASSLFRLGGINTGELFF. DNA for the CDR3: TGTGCCAGCAGTTTATTCCGCCTTGGGGGCATAAACACCGGGGAGCTGTTTTTT. The chain is built from TRBV27 and TRBJ2-2; D is possibly TRBD1 (6 bases). V lost 1 base, J lost 2 bases, and 17 bases lay in between. Germline loops: CDR1 MNHEY, CDR2 SMNVEV (reference sequence). The CDR3 length is 18 residues.

CDR3 region: CASSLGALAGAQETQYF. CDR3 nucleotide sequence: TGCGCCAGCAGCTTGGGGGCCCTAGCGGGGGCACAAGAGACCCAGTACTTC. The chain joins TRBV5-1 to TRBJ2-5; 10 bases are a match to TRBD2. The CDR3 has 17 amino acids. J gave up 2 bases and V 0 bases, and 7 bases lay outside the gene matches. Germline V gene lookup returns CDR1 SGHRS and CDR2 YFSETQ.

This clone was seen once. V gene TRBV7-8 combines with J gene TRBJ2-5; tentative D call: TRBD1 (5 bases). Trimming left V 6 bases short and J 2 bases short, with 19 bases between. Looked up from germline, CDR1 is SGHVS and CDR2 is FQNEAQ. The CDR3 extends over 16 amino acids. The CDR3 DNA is TGTGCCAGCAGGCCAAGGGGTCGCGGACGTCAAGAGACCCAGTACTTC. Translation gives CASRPRGRGRQETQYF.

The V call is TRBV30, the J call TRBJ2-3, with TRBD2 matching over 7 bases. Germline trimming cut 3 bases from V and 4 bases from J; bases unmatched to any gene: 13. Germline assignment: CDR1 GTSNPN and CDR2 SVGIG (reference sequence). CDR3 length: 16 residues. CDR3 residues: CAWSDRTGGLADTQYF. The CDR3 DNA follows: TGTGCCTGGAGCGACCGGACGGGAGGTTTGGCAGATACGCAGTATTTT.

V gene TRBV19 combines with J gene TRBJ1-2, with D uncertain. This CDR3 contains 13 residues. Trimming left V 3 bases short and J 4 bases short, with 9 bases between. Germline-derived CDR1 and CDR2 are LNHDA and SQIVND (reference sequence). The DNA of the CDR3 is TGTGCCAGTAGTATGAAACTGAGCTATGGCTACACCTTC. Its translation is CASSMKLSYGYTF.

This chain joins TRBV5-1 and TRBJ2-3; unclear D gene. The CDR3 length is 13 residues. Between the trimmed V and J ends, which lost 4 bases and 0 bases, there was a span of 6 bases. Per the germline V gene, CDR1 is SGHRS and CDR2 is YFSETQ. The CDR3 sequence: CASSTTSTDTQYF. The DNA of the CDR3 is TGCGCCAGCAGCACCACTAGCACAGATACGCAGTATTTT.

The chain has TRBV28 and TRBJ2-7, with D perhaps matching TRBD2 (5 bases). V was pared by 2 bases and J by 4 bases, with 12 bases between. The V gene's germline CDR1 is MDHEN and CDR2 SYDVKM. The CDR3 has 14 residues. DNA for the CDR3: TGTGCCAGCAGTTTACGAGGGTTATCTTACGAGCAGTACGTC. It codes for CASSLRGLSYEQYV.

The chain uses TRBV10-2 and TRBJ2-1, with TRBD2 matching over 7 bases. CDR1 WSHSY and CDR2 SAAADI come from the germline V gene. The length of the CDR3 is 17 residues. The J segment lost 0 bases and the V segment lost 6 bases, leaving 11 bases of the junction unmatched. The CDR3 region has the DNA TGCGCCAGCAGGCTTACTCTAGCGGCTAGCTCCTACAATGAGCAGTTCTTC. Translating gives CASRLTLAASSYNEQFF.

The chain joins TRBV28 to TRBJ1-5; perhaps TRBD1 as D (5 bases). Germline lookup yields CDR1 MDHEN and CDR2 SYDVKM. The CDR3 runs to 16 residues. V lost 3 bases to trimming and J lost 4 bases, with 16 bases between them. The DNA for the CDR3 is TGTGCCAGCAGTTTTGTCCGGCAGGGTTGGAATCAGCCCCAGCATTTT. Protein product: CASSFVRQGWNQPQHF. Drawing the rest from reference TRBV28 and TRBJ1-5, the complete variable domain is DVKVTQSSRYLVKRTGEKVFLECVQDMDHENMFWYRQDPGLGLRLIYFSYDVKMKEKGDIPEGYSVSREKKERFSLILESASTNQTSMYLCASSFVRQGWNQPQHFGDGTRLSIL.

As DNA, the CDR3 is TGTGCCAGCAGCTTACCGGGGACTGGAAACACCATATATTTT. Protein product: CASSLPGTGNTIYF. The V call is TRBV7-2, the J call TRBJ1-3; D unclear. V lost 2 bases and J 2 bases, leaving 7 bases between the germline ends. Germline assignment: CDR1 SGHTA and CDR2 FQGNSA. The CDR3 is made up of 14 amino acids.